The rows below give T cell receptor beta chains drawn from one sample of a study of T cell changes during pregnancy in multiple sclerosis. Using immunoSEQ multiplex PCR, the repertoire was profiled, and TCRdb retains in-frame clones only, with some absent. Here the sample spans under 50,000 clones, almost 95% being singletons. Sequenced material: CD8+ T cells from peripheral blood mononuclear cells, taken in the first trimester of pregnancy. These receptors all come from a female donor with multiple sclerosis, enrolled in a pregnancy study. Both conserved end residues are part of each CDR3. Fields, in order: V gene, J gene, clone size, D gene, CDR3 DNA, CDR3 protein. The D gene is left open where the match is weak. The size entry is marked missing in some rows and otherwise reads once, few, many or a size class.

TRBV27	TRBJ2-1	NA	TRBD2	TGTGCCAGCAGTTTTATATGGGCCGGGACTAGCGGCCCCCAGGGCAATGAGCAGTTCTTC	CASSFIWAGTSGPQGNEQFF
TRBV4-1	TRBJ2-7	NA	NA	TGCGCCAGCAGCCAAGGCAACAGACACTACGAGCAGTACTTC	CASSQGNRHYEQYF
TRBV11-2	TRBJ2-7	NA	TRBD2	TGTGCCAGCAGCTTAGGACTAGCGGGCTACGAGCAGTACTTC	CASSLGLAGYEQYF
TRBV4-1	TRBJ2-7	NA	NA	TGCGCCAGCAGCCAAGAAGTAGGACAAAGTTACGAGCAGTACTTC	CASSQEVGQSYEQYF
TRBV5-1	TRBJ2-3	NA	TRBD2	TGCGCCAGCCTGGCGGGAGTAGGAGATACGCAGTATTTT	CASLAGVGDTQYF
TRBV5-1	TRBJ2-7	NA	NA	TGCGCCAGCAGACAGAACTACGAGCAGTACTTC	CASRQNYEQYF
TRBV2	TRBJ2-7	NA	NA	TGTGCCAGCAGTCTTGACAGCCCCTACGAGCAGTACTTC	CASSLDSPYEQYF
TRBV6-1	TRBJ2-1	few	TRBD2	TGTGCCTTATCTGAACTAGCGGGAACAAACAATGAGCAGTTCTTC	CALSELAGTNNEQFF
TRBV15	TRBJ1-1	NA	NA	TGTGCCACCAGCAGAGATTTGCGGGCGAACACTGAAGCTTTCTTT	CATSRDLRANTEAFF
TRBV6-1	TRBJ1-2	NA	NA	TGTGCCAGCAGTGAAAGAGTAGGGGGAGGGGGTAATTCTTATGGCTACACCTTC	CASSERVGGGGNSYGYTF
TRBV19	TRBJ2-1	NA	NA	TGTGCCAGTAGTCCCTCAGGCGCAACTGAGCAGTTCTTC	CASSPSGATEQFF
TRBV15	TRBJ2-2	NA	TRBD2	TGTGCCACCAGCAGGGGGCTAGCGGGTAGCACCGGGGAGCTGTTTTTT	CATSRGLAGSTGELFF
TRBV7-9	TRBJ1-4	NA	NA	TGTGCCAGCAGCCAGGGGTACAGCGATATTAATGAAAAACTGTTTTTT	CASSQGYSDINEKLFF
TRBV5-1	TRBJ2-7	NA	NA	TGCGCCAGCAGCTTTGGAACAGTCTCCTACGAGCAGTACTTC	CASSFGTVSYEQYF
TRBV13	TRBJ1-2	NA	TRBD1	TGTGCCAGCAGCTTAGGCCACGACAGGGGGCAGGATGTCTATGGCTACACCTTC	CASSLGHDRGQDVYGYTF
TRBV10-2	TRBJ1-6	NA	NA	TGCGCCAGCAGTGAGGACAGATCTAATTCACCCCTCCACTTT	CASSEDRSNSPLHF
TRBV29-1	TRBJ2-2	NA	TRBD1	TGCAGCGTTCTCCAGGGGGCCGGGGAGCTGTTTTTT	CSVLQGAGELFF
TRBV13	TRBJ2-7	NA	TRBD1	TGTGCCAGCAATAGAAAGGGACAGGGGTTCTACGAGCAGTACTTC	CASNRKGQGFYEQYF
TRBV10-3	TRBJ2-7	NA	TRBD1	TGTGCCACCCGGGACAGGGGGCATGACGAGCAGTACTTC	CATRDRGHDEQYF
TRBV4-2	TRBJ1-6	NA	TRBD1	TGTGCCAGCAGCCAAGATACTGGACAGGTCGATAATTCACCCCTCCACTTT	CASSQDTGQVDNSPLHF
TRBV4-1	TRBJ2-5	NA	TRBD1	TGCGCCAGCAGCCAAGAGGCAGGGGGCTTCCAGTACTTC	CASSQEAGGFQYF
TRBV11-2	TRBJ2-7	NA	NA	TGTGCCAGCAGCCCAGGCGACAGACTCTACGAGCAGTACTTC	CASSPGDRLYEQYF